The clone carrying this T cell receptor beta chain showed up just a few times. V was pared by 2 bases and J by 4 bases, with 12 bases between. Germline V CDR1 and CDR2: SGHAT, FQNNGV. CDR3 size: 15 residues. The sample comes from a study of technical replicates of blood from several donors. Assay used: immunoSEQ multiplex PCR; TCRdb lists only in-frame clones, some missing. The repertoire holds tens of thousands of clones, 95% seen once, with about 0.26% in the top ten. V and J are TRBV11-2 and TRBJ2-1; TRBD2 might be the D (6 bases). The clonotype originates from a human donor in good health. The sequenced sample consisted of T cells isolated from PBMCs. CDR3 protein: CASSLKQGGYNEQFF. The DNA for the CDR3 is TGTGCCAGCAGCTTAAAGCAGGGAGGATACAATGAGCAGTTCTTC.